These 21 T cell receptor beta chains share one sample of origin, sequenced in a study of graft-versus-host responses after intestinal transplantation. Generated by immunoSEQ multiplex PCR, the TCRdb table keeps only in-frame clones and is missing some. This table has fewer than 110,000 clones, roughly 86% appearing once. These receptors lack a known antigen. The specimen comprised unstimulated CD4+ T cells sorted from spleen or lymph node cells, sampled before transplant. Source of these receptors: a human donor who was the organ donor for an intestinal transplant.

This clone came up once. The gene calls are TRBV7-9 and TRBJ1-5, with no clear D. V gave up 0 bases and J gave up 2 bases, with 14 bases separating them. The germline CDR1 and CDR2 sequences are SEHNR and FQNEAQ (reference sequence). The CDR3 is 17 amino acids. This chain's CDR3 is CASSLATWVSGNQPQHF. The CDR3 DNA reads as TGTGCCAGCAGCTTAGCTACCTGGGTGTCGGGCAATCAGCCCCAGCATTTT.

Regarding this clone: The same CDR3 can be traced to other DNA sequences in this sample. The rearrangement uses TRBV5-1 and TRBJ2-1; possibly TRBD2 for D (6 bases). The CDR3 runs 13 residues. Trimming stripped 5 bases from V and 7 bases from J, with 13 bases between. Per the germline V gene, CDR1 is SGHRS and CDR2 is YFSETQ. The DNA of the CDR3 is TGCGCCAGCAGTCCGAGGGGACTTAATGAGCAGTTCTTC. It codes for CASSPRGLNEQFF.

The genes are TRBV6-1 and TRBJ1-4, with TRBD1 matching over 9 bases. After removal of 3 bases from V and 6 bases from J, the junction contained 2 bases not matched to a gene. The CDR3 has 14 amino acids. Per the germline V gene, CDR1 is MNHNS and CDR2 is SASEGT. The CDR3 nucleotides are TGTGCCAGCAGTGACCGGGACAGGGATGAAAAACTGTTTTTT. This encodes CASSDRDRDEKLFF.

The chain has TRBV5-1 and TRBJ1-2; D might be TRBD1 (6 bases). Trimming took 0 bases from V and 0 from J, leaving 15 bases between them. The germline gives CDR1 SGHRS, CDR2 YFSETQ. The CDR3 is 17 amino acids. The CDR3 region has the DNA TGCGCCAGCAGCTTGGACAGGGCCCAGCTAACTAACTATGGCTACACCTTC. Translating gives CASSLDRAQLTNYGYTF. Based on the CDR3 plus reference TRBV5-1 and TRBJ1-2, the full variable domain is KAGVTQTPRYLIKTRGQQVTLSCSPISGHRSVSWYQQTPGQGLQFLFEYFSETQRNKGNFPGRFSGRQFSNSRSEMNVSTLELGDSALYLCASSLDRAQLTNYGYTFGSGTRLTVV.

The rearrangement uses TRBV12-5 and TRBJ2-3; 8 bases fit TRBD2. Germline assignment: CDR1 LGHNT and CDR2 FRNRAP. V shed 2 bases and J 0 bases; nucleotides not matched to a gene: 1. The CDR3 covers 15 residues. This chain's CDR3 is CASGLTGGSTDTQYF. The DNA for the CDR3 is TGTGCTAGTGGTTTGACGGGGGGGAGCACAGATACGCAGTATTTT.

The chain has TRBV27 and TRBJ2-2; D remains unclear. This CDR3 is built from 15 residues. CDR1 is MNHEY, CDR2 SMNVEV, per germline (reference sequence). V was pared by 2 bases and J by 1 base, with 8 bases between. As DNA, the CDR3 is TGTGCCAGCAGTTTACTATCCATGAACACCGGGGAGCTGTTTTTT. This encodes CASSLLSMNTGELFF.

This sequence joins TRBV11-2 and TRBJ1-3; 9 positions match TRBD1. Trimming took 5 bases from V and 5 from J; bases not matched to a gene: 7. Germline CDR1 reads SGHAT; CDR2 reads FQNNGV. The CDR3 has 15 residues. This CDR3 reads CASSHGQGRRNTIYF. The CDR3 bases are TGTGCCAGCAGCCACGGACAGGGGCGAAGAAACACCATATATTTT.

The rearrangement uses TRBV4-1 and TRBJ1-6, with TRBD1 matching over 8 bases. Germline trimming cut 1 base from V and 7 bases from J; bases unmatched to any gene: 0. Germline loops: CDR1 MGHRA, CDR2 YSYEKL. The CDR3 runs 14 residues. The CDR3 is CASSQGQGNSPLHF. In nucleotides, the CDR3 is TGCGCCAGCAGCCAAGGACAGGGGAATTCACCCCTCCACTTT.

This CDR3 reads CASSSRGSSTDTQYF. The CDR3 DNA follows: TGTGCCAGCAGTTCAAGGGGTTCTAGCACAGATACGCAGTATTTT. The V gene is TRBV6-6, the J gene TRBJ2-3, with D maybe TRBD1 (5 bases). V was cut by 4 bases and J by 0 bases, with 11 bases left in between. Germline values: CDR1 MNHNY, CDR2 SVGAGI (reference sequence). The CDR3 sequence is 15 residues long.

The J gene is TRBJ1-5, the V gene TRBV10-3, with a weak D call TRBD1 (5 bases). Germline V gene lookup returns CDR1 ENHRY and CDR2 SYGVKD. Trimming took off 1 base at V and 0 bases at J, with 13 bases between the two ends. The CDR3 has 17 amino acids. As DNA, the CDR3 is TGTGCCATCAGTGAGTATGGGACGGCAGATAGCAATCAGCCCCAGCATTTT. Its protein is CAISEYGTADSNQPQHF.

The chain carries TRBV19 and TRBJ2-5; 8 bases map to TRBD1. The V gene's germline CDR1 is LNHDA and CDR2 SQIVND (reference sequence). V gave up 5 bases and J gave up 4 bases; unmatched junction bases: 6. The CDR3 has 14 amino acids. The CDR3 bases are TGTGCCAGTAGTGATTCGACAGGGGTAGAGACCCAGTACTTC. This codes for CASSDSTGVETQYF.

The genes are TRBV7-2 and TRBJ2-3; D remains ambiguous. There are 14 residues in the CDR3. The germline CDR1 and CDR2 sequences are SGHTA and FQGNSA. Trimming shortened V by 2 bases and J by 0 bases, and 6 bases separated the two germline ends. The CDR3 DNA reads TGTGCCAGCAGCTTACAGGCCAGCACAGATACGCAGTATTTT. It yields the protein CASSLQASTDTQYF. Based on the CDR3 plus reference TRBV7-2 and TRBJ2-3, the full variable domain is GAGVSQSPSNKVTEKGKDVELRCDPISGHTALYWYRQSLGQGLEFLIYFQGNSAPDKSGLPSDRFSAERTGGSVSTLTIQRTQQEDSAVYLCASSLQASTDTQYFGPGTRLTVL.

In this sample, this clone turned up a few times. This chain uses TRBV30 with TRBJ2-2; weak D call: TRBD1 (7 bases). There are 12 residues in the CDR3. V was trimmed by 5 bases and J by 7 bases, leaving 11 bases between them. The germline V gene encodes CDR1 GTSNPN and CDR2 SVGIG (reference sequence). CDR3: CAWGGGGGELFF. The CDR3 nucleotides are TGTGCCTGGGGAGGGGGCGGCGGGGAGCTGTTTTTT.

This clone was detected only a few times. This chain links TRBV21-1 with TRBJ2-4; the listed D gene, TRBD1, was not tested against the DNA. TRBV21-1 is a pseudogene. The CDR3 contains 13 residues. This CDR3 is CASSDRPQNIQYF. The CDR3, as DNA: TGTGCCAGCAGCGACAGGCCGCAGAACATTCAGTACTTC.

The rearrangement uses TRBV6-5 and TRBJ2-7; D is possibly TRBD2 (6 bases). Trimming pared 6 bases from V and 2 bases from J, leaving 8 bases between. The CDR3 sequence is 12 residues long. CDR1 and CDR2 (germline): MNHEY, SVGAGI. The CDR3 nucleotides read TGTGCCAGCAGGGAGGGGCCCTACGAGCAGTACTTC. This sequence encodes CASREGPYEQYF.

In regard to this clone: Other DNA sequences from this sample encode an identical CDR3 as well. This rearrangement joins TRBV6-6 to TRBJ2-7, with TRBD2 as a possible D gene (6 bases). Germline V gives CDR1 MNHNY, CDR2 SVGAGI (reference sequence). Trimming stripped 10 bases from V and 4 bases from J, with 14 bases between. The CDR3 extends over 12 amino acids. CDR3 residues: CATGGDGYEQYF. The CDR3, as DNA: TGTGCCACGGGCGGGGATGGATACGAGCAGTACTTC.

The V and J genes are TRBV5-4 and TRBJ1-3; 9 nucleotides agree with TRBD1. V dropped 4 bases and J dropped 1; count of bases not matched to a gene: 0. Germline values: CDR1 SGHNT, CDR2 YYREEE (reference sequence). CDR3 length equals 14 residues. The CDR3 loop is CASSGQGSGNTIYF. CDR3 DNA sequence: TGTGCCAGCAGCGGACAGGGGTCTGGAAACACCATATATTTT.

The V and J genes are TRBV2 and TRBJ1-4; D is ambiguous. The CDR3 has 14 residues. V dropped 6 bases and J dropped 0 bases, with 8 bases sitting between them. Germline loops: CDR1 SNHLY, CDR2 FYNNEI. Here the CDR3 DNA reads TGTGCCAGCAGAGCCGGGACAACTAATGAAAAACTGTTTTTT. Residues: CASRAGTTNEKLFF.

The V call is TRBV6-1, the J call TRBJ2-2; 7 positions agree with TRBD1. J gave up 5 bases and V 7 bases, and 10 bases lay outside the gene matches. The CDR3 extends over 15 amino acids. CDR1 and CDR2 from the germline V gene are MNHNS and SASEGT. This CDR3 is CASNKGAQGTGELFF. Written as DNA, the CDR3 is TGTGCCAGCAACAAGGGGGCGCAAGGTACCGGGGAGCTGTTTTTT.

This chain links TRBV6-6 with TRBJ1-1, with D unclear. Trimming removed 9 bases at V and 9 bases at J, with 20 bases between. The CDR3 runs 13 residues. The germline gives CDR1 MNHNY, CDR2 SVGAGI (reference sequence). CDR3 nucleotides: TGTGCCAGTCTATCAGGCAGGAACAGACAAGCTTTCTTT. It yields the protein CASLSGRNRQAFF.

This clone was detected a few times. This chain joins TRBV11-2 and TRBJ2-1, with unresolved D. The ends were cut back, 2 bases at V and 4 bases at J, with 6 bases in the middle. Germline assignment: CDR1 SGHAT and CDR2 FQNNGV. The CDR3 is 13 amino acids. CDR3 in amino acids: CASSLMSYNEQFF. CDR3 bases: TGTGCCAGCAGCTTAATGAGTTACAATGAGCAGTTCTTC.